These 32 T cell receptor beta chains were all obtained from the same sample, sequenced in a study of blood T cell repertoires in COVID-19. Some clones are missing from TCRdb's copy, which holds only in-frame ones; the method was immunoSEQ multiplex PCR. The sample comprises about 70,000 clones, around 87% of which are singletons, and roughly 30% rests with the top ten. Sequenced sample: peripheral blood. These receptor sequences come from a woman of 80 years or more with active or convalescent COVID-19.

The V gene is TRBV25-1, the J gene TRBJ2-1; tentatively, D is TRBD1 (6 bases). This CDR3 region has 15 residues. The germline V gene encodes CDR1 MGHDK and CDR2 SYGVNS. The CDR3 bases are TGTTGGTGCCCGCGGTGGGGGCCCTCCTACAATGAGCAGTTCTTC. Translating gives CWCPRWGPSYNEQFF.

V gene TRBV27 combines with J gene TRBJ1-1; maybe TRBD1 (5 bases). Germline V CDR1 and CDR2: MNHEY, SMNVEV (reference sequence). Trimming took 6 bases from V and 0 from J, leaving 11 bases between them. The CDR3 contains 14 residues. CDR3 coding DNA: TGTGCCAGCAGGACCGGGACTTTGAACACTGAAGCTTTCTTT. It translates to CASRTGTLNTEAFF.

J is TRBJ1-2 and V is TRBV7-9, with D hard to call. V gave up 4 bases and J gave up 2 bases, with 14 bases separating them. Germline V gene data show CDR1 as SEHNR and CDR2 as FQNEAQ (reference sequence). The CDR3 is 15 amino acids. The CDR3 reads CASSYPGGLNYGYTF. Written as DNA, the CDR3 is TGTGCCAGCAGCTACCCCGGTGGGCTCAACTATGGCTACACCTTC.

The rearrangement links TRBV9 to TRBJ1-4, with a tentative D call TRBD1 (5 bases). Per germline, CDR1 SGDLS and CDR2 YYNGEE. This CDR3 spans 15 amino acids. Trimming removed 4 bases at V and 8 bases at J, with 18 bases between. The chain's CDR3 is CASSSRGGVSEKLFF. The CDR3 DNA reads TGTGCCAGCAGCTCCAGAGGAGGGGTAAGCGAAAAACTGTTTTTT.

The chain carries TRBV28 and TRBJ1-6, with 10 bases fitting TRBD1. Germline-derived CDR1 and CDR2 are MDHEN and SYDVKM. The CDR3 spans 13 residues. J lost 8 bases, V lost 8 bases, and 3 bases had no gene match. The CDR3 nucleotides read TGTGCCAGCGGGACAGGGGTTCATTCACCCCTCCACTTT. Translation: CASGTGVHSPLHF.

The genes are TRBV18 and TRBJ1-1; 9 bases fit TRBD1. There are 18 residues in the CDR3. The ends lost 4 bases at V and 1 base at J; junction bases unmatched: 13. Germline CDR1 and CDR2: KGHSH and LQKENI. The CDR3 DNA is TGTGCCAGCTCACTTAAGTTACAGGGGGCGAAAACGAACACTGAAGCTTTCTTT. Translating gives CASSLKLQGAKTNTEAFF.

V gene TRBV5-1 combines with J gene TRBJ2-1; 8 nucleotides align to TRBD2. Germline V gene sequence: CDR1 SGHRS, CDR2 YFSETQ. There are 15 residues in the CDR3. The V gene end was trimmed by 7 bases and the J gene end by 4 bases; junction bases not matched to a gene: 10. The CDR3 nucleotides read TGCGCCAGCGCCCGGGAGGGGGGCGATTACAATGAGCAGTTCTTC. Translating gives CASAREGGDYNEQFF. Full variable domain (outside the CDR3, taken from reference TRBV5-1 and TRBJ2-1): KAGVTQTPRYLIKTRGQQVTLSCSPISGHRSVSWYQQTPGQGLQFLFEYFSETQRNKGNFPGRFSGRQFSNSRSEMNVSTLELGDSALYLCASAREGGDYNEQFFGPGTRLTVL.

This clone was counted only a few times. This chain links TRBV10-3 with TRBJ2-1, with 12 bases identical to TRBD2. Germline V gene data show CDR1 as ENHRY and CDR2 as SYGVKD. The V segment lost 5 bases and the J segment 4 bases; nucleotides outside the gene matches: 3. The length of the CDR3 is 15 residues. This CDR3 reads CAISPTSGGYNEQFF. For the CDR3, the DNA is TGTGCCATCAGTCCGACTAGCGGGGGTTACAATGAGCAGTTCTTC.

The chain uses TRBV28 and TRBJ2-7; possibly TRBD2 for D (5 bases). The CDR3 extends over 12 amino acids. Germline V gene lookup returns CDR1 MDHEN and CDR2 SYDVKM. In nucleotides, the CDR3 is TGTTCGACGGGGATCCCCACTTTCGAGCAGTACTTC. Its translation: CSTGIPTFEQYF.

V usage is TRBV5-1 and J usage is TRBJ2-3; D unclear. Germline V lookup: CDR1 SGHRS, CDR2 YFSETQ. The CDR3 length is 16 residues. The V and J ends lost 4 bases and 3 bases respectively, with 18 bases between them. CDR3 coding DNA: TGCGCCAGCAGCCTAACCGTAGCATTTGGGACAGATACGCAGTATTTT. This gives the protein CASSLTVAFGTDTQYF.

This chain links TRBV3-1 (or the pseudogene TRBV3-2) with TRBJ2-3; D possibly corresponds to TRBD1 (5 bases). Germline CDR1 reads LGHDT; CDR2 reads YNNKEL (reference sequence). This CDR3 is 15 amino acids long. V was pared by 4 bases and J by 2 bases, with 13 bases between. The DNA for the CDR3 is TGTGCCAGCAGCCGGGGCGGAACCTACACAGATACGCAGTATTTT. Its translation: CASSRGGTYTDTQYF.

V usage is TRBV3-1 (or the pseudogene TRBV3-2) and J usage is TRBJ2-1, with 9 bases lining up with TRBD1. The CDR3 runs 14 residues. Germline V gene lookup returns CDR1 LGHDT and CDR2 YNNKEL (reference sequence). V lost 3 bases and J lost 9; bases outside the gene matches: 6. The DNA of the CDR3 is TGTGCCAGCAGCCATGGACAGGGGCAGGGTGAGCAGTTCTTC. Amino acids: CASSHGQGQGEQFF.

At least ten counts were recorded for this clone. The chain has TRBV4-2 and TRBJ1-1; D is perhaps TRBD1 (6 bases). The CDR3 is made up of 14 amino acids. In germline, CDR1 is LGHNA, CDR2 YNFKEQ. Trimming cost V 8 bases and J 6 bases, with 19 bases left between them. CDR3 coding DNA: TGTGCCAGCGGCAAACATTACAGGGAGCCTGAAGCTTTCTTT. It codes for CASGKHYREPEAFF.

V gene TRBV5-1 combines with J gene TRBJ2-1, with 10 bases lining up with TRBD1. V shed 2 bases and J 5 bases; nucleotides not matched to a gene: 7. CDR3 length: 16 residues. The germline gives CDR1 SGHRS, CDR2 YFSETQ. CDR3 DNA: TGCGCCAGCAGCTTACCCCCGGGACAGGGGAACAATGAGCAGTTCTTC. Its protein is CASSLPPGQGNNEQFF.

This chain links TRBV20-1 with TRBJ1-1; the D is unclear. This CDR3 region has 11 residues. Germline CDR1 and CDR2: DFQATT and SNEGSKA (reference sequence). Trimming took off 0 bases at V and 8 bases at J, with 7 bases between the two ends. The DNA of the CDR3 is TGCAGTGCTAGAGACCTACTCGAAGCTTTCTTT. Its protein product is CSARDLLEAFF.

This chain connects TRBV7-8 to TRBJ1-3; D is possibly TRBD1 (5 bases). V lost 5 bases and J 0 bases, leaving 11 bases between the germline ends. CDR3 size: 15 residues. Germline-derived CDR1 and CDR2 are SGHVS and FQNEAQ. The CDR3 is CASSRGGLSGNTIYF. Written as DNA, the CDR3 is TGTGCCAGCAGCAGGGGAGGACTCTCTGGAAACACCATATATTTT. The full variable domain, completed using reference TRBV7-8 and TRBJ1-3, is GAGVSQSPRYKVAKRGQDVALRCDPISGHVSLFWYQQALGQGPEFLTYFQNEAQLDKSGLPSDRFFAERPEGSVSTLKIQRTQQEDSAVYLCASSRGGLSGNTIYFGEGSWLTVV.

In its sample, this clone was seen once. CDR3 coding DNA: TGTGCCTGCCGAAGGTTCGATCGGGGTGAGCAGTTCTTC. It encodes CACRRFDRGEQFF. The gene calls are TRBV30 and TRBJ2-1; D may be TRBD2 (5 bases). The germline V gene has CDR1 GTSNPN and CDR2 SVGIG (reference sequence). This CDR3 spans 13 amino acids. Trimming took 6 bases from V and 9 from J, leaving 18 bases between them. Variable domain in full (rest from reference TRBV30 and TRBJ2-1): SQTIHQWPATLVQPVGSPLSLECTVEGTSNPNLYWYRQAAGRGLQLLFYSVGIGQISSEVPQNLSASRPQDRQFILSSKKLLLSDSGFYLCACRRFDRGEQFFGPGTRLTVL.

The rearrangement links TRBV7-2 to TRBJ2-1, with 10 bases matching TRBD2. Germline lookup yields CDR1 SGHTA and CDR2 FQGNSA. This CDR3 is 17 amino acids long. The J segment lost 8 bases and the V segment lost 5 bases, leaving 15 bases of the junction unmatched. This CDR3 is CASSPLVGSGGKYEQFF. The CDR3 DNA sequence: TGTGCCAGCAGCCCCTTAGTAGGTAGCGGGGGGAAGTATGAGCAGTTCTTC.

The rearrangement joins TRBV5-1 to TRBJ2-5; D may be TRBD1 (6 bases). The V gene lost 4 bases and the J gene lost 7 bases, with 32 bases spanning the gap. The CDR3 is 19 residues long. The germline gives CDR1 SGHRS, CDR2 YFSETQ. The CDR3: CASSPPGHSGLVGSWTQYF. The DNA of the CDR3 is TGCGCCAGCAGCCCACCGGGACATTCGGGCCTAGTGGGGTCCTGGACCCAGTACTTC.

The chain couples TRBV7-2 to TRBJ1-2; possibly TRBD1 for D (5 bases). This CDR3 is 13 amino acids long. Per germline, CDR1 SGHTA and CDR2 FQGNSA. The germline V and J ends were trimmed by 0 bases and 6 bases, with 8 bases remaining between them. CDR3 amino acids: CASSLAPGNGYTF. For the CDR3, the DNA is TGTGCCAGCAGCTTAGCGCCAGGGAATGGCTACACCTTC.

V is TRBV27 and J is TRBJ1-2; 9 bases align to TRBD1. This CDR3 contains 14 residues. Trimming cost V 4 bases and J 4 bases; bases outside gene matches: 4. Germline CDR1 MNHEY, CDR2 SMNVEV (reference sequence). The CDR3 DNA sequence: TGTGCCAGCAGTTGGGACAGGGAGTCCTATGGCTACACCTTC. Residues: CASSWDRESYGYTF.

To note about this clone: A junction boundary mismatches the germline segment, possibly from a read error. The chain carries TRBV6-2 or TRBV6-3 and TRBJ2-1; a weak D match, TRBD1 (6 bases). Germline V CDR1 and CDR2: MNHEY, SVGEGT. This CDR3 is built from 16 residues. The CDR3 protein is CASNYDAGVPYNEQFF. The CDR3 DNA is TGTGCCAGCAATTACGATGCAGGGGTCCCTTACAATGAGCAGTTCTTC.

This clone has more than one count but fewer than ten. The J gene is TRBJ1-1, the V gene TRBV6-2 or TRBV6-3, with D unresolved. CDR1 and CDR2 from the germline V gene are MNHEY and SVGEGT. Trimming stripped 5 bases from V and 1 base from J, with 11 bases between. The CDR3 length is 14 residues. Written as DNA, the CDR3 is TGTGCCAGCAGTCACGGGGATGAGAACACTGAAGCTTTCTTT. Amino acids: CASSHGDENTEAFF.

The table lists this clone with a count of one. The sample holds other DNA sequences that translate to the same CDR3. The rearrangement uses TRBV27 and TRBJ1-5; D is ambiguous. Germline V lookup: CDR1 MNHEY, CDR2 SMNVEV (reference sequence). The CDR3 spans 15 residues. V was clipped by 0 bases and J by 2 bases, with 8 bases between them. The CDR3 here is CASSLSGGGNQPQHF. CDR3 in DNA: TGTGCCAGCAGTTTATCCGGAGGAGGCAATCAGCCCCAGCATTTT.

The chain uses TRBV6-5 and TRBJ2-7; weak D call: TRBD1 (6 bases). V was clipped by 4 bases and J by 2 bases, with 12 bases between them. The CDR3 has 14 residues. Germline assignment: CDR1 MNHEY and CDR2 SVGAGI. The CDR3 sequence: CASSLDRQTYEQYF. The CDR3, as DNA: TGTGCCAGCAGTTTAGACAGGCAAACCTACGAGCAGTACTTC.

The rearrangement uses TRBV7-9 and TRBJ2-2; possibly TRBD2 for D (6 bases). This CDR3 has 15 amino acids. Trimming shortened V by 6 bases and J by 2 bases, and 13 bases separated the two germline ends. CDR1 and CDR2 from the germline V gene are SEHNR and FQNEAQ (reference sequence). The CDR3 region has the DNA TGTGCCAGCAGTTCCGGGGGAACAAACACCGGGGAGCTGTTTTTT. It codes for CASSSGGTNTGELFF.

DNA of the CDR3: TGTGCCAGCAGCGGGGGGGCCTACAATGAGCAGTTCTTC. Encoded protein: CASSGGAYNEQFF. This chain connects TRBV3-1 (or the pseudogene TRBV3-2) to TRBJ2-1; 7 bases match TRBD2. Trimming at V came to 5 bases and at J to 2 bases, leaving 0 bases not matched to a gene. Germline V gene sequence: CDR1 LGHDT, CDR2 YNNKEL (reference sequence). This CDR3 is 13 amino acids long.

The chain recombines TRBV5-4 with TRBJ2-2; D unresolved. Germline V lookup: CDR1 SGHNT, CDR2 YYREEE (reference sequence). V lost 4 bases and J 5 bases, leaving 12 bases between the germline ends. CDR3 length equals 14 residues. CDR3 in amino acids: CASSAPTETGELFF. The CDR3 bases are TGTGCCAGCAGCGCACCGACGGAGACCGGGGAGCTGTTTTTT.

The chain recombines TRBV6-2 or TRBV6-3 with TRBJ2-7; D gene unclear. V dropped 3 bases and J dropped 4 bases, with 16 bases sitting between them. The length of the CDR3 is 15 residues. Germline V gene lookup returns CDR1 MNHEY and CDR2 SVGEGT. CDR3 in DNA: TGTGCCAGCAGTTATGATCGTGGCGGCGGATACGAGCAGTACTTC. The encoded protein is CASSYDRGGGYEQYF.

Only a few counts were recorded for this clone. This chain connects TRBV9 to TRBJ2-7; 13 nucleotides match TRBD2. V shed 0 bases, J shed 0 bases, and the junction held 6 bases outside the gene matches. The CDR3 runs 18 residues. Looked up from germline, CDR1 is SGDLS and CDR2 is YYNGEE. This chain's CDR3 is CASSVGLAGGFSSYEQYF. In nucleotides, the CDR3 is TGTGCCAGCAGCGTAGGACTAGCGGGGGGCTTTAGCTCCTACGAGCAGTACTTC.

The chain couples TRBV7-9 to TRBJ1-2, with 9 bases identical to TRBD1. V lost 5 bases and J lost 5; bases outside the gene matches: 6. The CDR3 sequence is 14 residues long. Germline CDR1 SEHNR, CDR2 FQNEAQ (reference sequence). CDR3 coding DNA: TGTGCCAGCAGCGGGGACAGGGAATGGTATGGCTACACCTTC. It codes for CASSGDREWYGYTF.

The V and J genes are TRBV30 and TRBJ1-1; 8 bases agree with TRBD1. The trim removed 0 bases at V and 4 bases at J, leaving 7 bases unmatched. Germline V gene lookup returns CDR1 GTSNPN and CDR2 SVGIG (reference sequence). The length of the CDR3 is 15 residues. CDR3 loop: CAWSVLGQGSTEAFF. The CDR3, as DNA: TGTGCCTGGAGTGTATTAGGACAGGGTAGCACTGAAGCTTTCTTT.